Each of the 25 T cell receptor beta chains below was sequenced from the same sample in a study of long-term antiretroviral therapy in people with HIV. Researchers report immunoSEQ v3.0 was run at survey level. TCRdb keeps only in-frame clones here, not all; method: immunoSEQ multiplex PCR. The profile shows 30,000 to 50,000 clones, 75% to 90% of them singletons. Source: unsorted PBMCs, taken just before starting antiretroviral therapy. The source of these receptors is a young woman with HIV.

V gene TRBV11-3 combines with J gene TRBJ2-2; D may be TRBD1 (6 bases). The V gene's germline CDR1 is SGHNT and CDR2 YENEEA. There are 13 residues in the CDR3. Trimming stripped 8 bases from V and 7 bases from J, with 14 bases between. CDR3 amino acids: CASGYRVDGELFF. The CDR3 DNA reads TGTGCCAGCGGATACAGGGTTGACGGGGAGCTGTTTTTT.

V is TRBV6-5 and J is TRBJ1-5; D may be TRBD1 (5 bases). CDR3 length equals 14 residues. Trimming took 2 bases from V and 4 from J, leaving 9 bases between them. CDR1 MNHEY and CDR2 SVGAGI come from the germline V gene. The CDR3: CASSYQGGNQPQHF. The CDR3 coding sequence is TGTGCCAGCAGTTACCAGGGAGGGAATCAGCCCCAGCATTTT.

The chain uses TRBV4-3 and TRBJ2-5; the D call may be TRBD1 or TRBD2 (5 bases each). Germline V gene lookup returns CDR1 LGHNA and CDR2 YSLEER. The CDR3 runs 15 residues. The ends were cut back, 1 base at V and 1 base at J, with 10 bases in the middle. For the CDR3, the DNA is TGCGCCAGCAGCCAAGGTGGGACCTTCCAAGAGACCCAGTACTTC. Protein sequence: CASSQGGTFQETQYF.

The J gene is TRBJ1-4, the V gene TRBV9; tentative D call: TRBD1 (6 bases). Germline loops: CDR1 SGDLS, CDR2 YYNGEE. With 3 bases removed from V and 4 bases from J, the gap between germline ends came to 13 bases. The CDR3 has 15 residues. CDR3 in amino acids: CASSAATGVNEKLFF. The CDR3 DNA follows: TGTGCCAGCAGCGCAGCGACAGGCGTTAATGAAAAACTGTTTTTT.

V and J are TRBV2 and TRBJ2-1; D not certain. Deletions cut 2 bases from V and 8 bases from J, with 16 bases between. The CDR3 has 15 residues. Germline CDR1 SNHLY, CDR2 FYNNEI. The CDR3 nucleotides are TGTGCCAGCAGTGAATCGTGGCAAAATCGCCATGAGCAGTTCTTC. Translated, it gives CASSESWQNRHEQFF. Looking up the rest from reference TRBV2 and TRBJ2-1 gives the full variable domain: EPEVTQTPSHQVTQMGQEVILRCVPISNHLYFYWYRQILGQKVEFLVSFYNNEISEKSEIFDDQFSVERPDGSNFTLKIRSTKLEDSAMYFCASSESWQNRHEQFFGPGTRLTVL.

The chain's CDR3 is CASSYSGRVYEQYF. The CDR3 DNA is TGTGCCAGCAGTTACTCTGGGAGGGTATACGAGCAGTACTTC. This chain joins TRBV6-5 and TRBJ2-7, with TRBD2 matching over 7 bases. The germline V gene has CDR1 MNHEY and CDR2 SVGAGI. The CDR3 length is 14 residues. V was pared by 0 bases and J by 4 bases, with 3 bases of the junction left unmatched.

This clone occurred once. The rearrangement links TRBV7-2 to TRBJ2-7, with unresolved D. Germline V CDR1 and CDR2: SGHTA, FQGNSA. This CDR3 is built from 11 residues. V was pared by 4 bases and J by 7 bases, with 8 bases between. CDR3 coding DNA: TGTGCCAGCAGCTCGCGGTGGGAGCAGTACTTC. This sequence encodes CASSSRWEQYF.

This chain links TRBV7-2 with TRBJ2-7, with 7 positions matching TRBD2. The trim removed 8 bases at V and 3 bases at J, leaving 7 bases unmatched. Germline V gene sequence: CDR1 SGHTA, CDR2 FQGNSA. The CDR3 is 13 residues long. The CDR3 loop is CASLSGGDYEQYF. Here the CDR3 DNA reads TGTGCCAGCTTATCGGGGGGAGACTACGAGCAGTACTTC.

The gene calls are TRBV28 and TRBJ2-1, with a weak D call TRBD1 (6 bases). The V end was cut by 3 bases, the J end by 11 bases, with 17 bases between. The CDR3 covers 14 residues. CDR1 and CDR2 (germline): MDHEN, SYDVKM. This CDR3 is CASSFRQGSRQQFF. For the CDR3, the DNA is TGTGCCAGCAGTTTTCGGCAGGGGTCCCGTCAGCAGTTCTTC.

This chain connects TRBV10-2 to TRBJ1-2; D is undetermined. V was trimmed by 3 bases and J by 6 bases, leaving 5 bases between them. Germline V gene sequence: CDR1 WSHSY, CDR2 SAAADI. The CDR3 loop spans 11 amino acids. This CDR3 reads CASSDPDGYTF. The CDR3 bases are TGCGCCAGCAGTGACCCGGATGGCTACACCTTC.

The chain uses TRBV4-3 and TRBJ2-7; D is perhaps TRBD2 (6 bases). The CDR3 length is 13 residues. The germline V gene encodes CDR1 LGHNA and CDR2 YSLEER. With 3 bases removed from V and 2 bases from J, the gap between germline ends came to 8 bases. The CDR3 loop reads CASSQGLPYEQYF. The CDR3 region has the DNA TGCGCCAGCAGCCAGGGACTTCCCTACGAGCAGTACTTC.

V usage is TRBV6-6 and J usage is TRBJ1-2; maybe TRBD1 (6 bases). Germline values: CDR1 MNHNY, CDR2 SVGAGI (reference sequence). Trimming left V 7 bases short and J 2 bases short, with 20 bases between. The CDR3 contains 16 residues. DNA of the CDR3: TGTGCCAGCATCGGAGGAATGGGGGCGGGAAACTATGGCTACACCTTC. This encodes CASIGGMGAGNYGYTF.

The chain has TRBV28 and TRBJ1-2, with D possibly TRBD1 on 6 matching bases. Germline CDR1 MDHEN, CDR2 SYDVKM. The CDR3 sequence is 14 residues long. V was clipped by 4 bases and J by 6 bases, with 15 bases between them. For the CDR3, the DNA is TGTGCCAGCAGTTACCCCCAGGGGCGCGATGGCTACACCTTC. This gives the protein CASSYPQGRDGYTF.

J is TRBJ1-4 and V is TRBV5-6, with a possible D match to TRBD1 (6 bases). The length of the CDR3 is 13 residues. V lost 5 bases to trimming and J lost 10 bases, with 15 bases between them. Germline V lookup: CDR1 SGHDT, CDR2 YYEEEE. CDR3 sequence reads: CASRQAGEGKLFF. The CDR3 coding sequence is TGTGCCAGCAGACAAGCAGGGGAAGGAAAACTGTTTTTT.

This clone was seen only once. The rearrangement links TRBV6-1 to TRBJ2-1, with D possibly TRBD2 on 6 matching bases. Germline V gene sequence: CDR1 MNHNS, CDR2 SASEGT. This CDR3 spans 14 amino acids. The germline V and J ends were trimmed by 4 bases and 6 bases, with 13 bases remaining between them. The CDR3 region has the DNA TGTGCCAGCAGTGCGGAGGGTAGGGTCAATGAGCAGTTCTTC. Protein: CASSAEGRVNEQFF.

This clone occurred once. This chain joins TRBV18 and TRBJ2-3; TRBD2 agrees at 8 bases. V lost 1 base and J lost 6; bases outside the gene matches: 12. The germline gives CDR1 KGHSH, CDR2 LQKENI. This CDR3 contains 17 residues. CDR3 bases: TGTGCCAGCTCACCACTGCCTTCCGGGAGGGCGCAGGATACGCAGTATTTT. This codes for CASSPLPSGRAQDTQYF.

This clone was detected only once. V usage is TRBV10-2 and J usage is TRBJ2-7, with D unclear. The germline V and J ends were trimmed by 2 bases and 0 bases, with 20 bases remaining between them. The CDR3 contains 18 residues. The germline V gene has CDR1 WSHSY and CDR2 SAAADI. CDR3 loop: CASSEQVHANPHSYEQYF. For the CDR3, the DNA is TGCGCCAGCAGTGAGCAGGTTCACGCTAATCCCCACTCCTACGAGCAGTACTTC.

The rearrangement uses TRBV10-3 and TRBJ2-7; D might be TRBD2 (5 bases). The germline V and J ends were trimmed by 2 bases and 7 bases, with 18 bases remaining between them. The germline V gene encodes CDR1 ENHRY and CDR2 SYGVKD. The CDR3 spans 15 residues. The CDR3 DNA reads TGTGCCATCAGTGAGATTGATCGGACCTCGGGGGAGCAGTACTTC. Translation: CAISEIDRTSGEQYF.

Only one count was recorded for this clone. This chain joins TRBV14 and TRBJ2-2; 12 bases are a match to TRBD2. This CDR3 contains 16 residues. After removal of 4 bases from V and 6 bases from J, the junction contained 6 bases not matched to a gene. Germline assignment: CDR1 SGHDN and CDR2 FVKESK. The CDR3 region has the DNA TGTGCCAGCAGCCCGAGACTAGCGGGAGTCCCCGGGGAGCTGTTTTTT. This codes for CASSPRLAGVPGELFF.

The chain employs TRBV7-2 and TRBJ1-2; D remains unclear. V gave up 4 bases and J gave up 8 bases, with 11 bases separating them. Germline CDR1 reads SGHTA; CDR2 reads FQGNSA. The CDR3 runs to 12 residues. The CDR3 region has the DNA TGTGCCAGCAGCTCAGAAGGGTACGGCTACACCTTC. Protein product: CASSSEGYGYTF.

J is TRBJ2-2 and V is TRBV7-2; TRBD1 aligns across 9 bases. CDR1 is SGHTA, CDR2 FQGNSA, per germline. The CDR3 consists of 17 residues. J was trimmed by 1 base and V by 4 bases; bases with no gene match: 7. The DNA of the CDR3 is TGTGCCAGCAGCTATGGACAGGGGATAATGAACACCGGGGAGCTGTTTTTT. This translates into CASSYGQGIMNTGELFF. The whole variable domain, remainder taken from reference TRBV7-2 and TRBJ2-2, is GAGVSQSPSNKVTEKGKDVELRCDPISGHTALYWYRQSLGQGLEFLIYFQGNSAPDKSGLPSDRFSAERTGGSVSTLTIQRTQQEDSAVYLCASSYGQGIMNTGELFFGEGSRLTVL.

The V and J genes are TRBV27 and TRBJ2-7; no clear D. This CDR3 is built from 12 residues. The V end lost 5 bases, the J end lost 5 bases, and 10 bases lay between the germline ends. Germline assignment: CDR1 MNHEY and CDR2 SMNVEV (reference sequence). As DNA, the CDR3 is TGTGCCAGCAGTCCATCAAGGAACGAGCAGTACTTC. Translated: CASSPSRNEQYF.

A few counts support this clone. The J gene is TRBJ1-4, the V gene TRBV2; D perhaps matches TRBD1 (6 bases). The CDR3 consists of 15 residues. Deletions cut 6 bases from V and 5 bases from J, with 16 bases between. Germline CDR1 and CDR2: SNHLY and FYNNEI. CDR3 in DNA: TGTGCCAGCAGCCAAACCGGGACACTGAATGAAAAACTGTTTTTT. This codes for CASSQTGTLNEKLFF.

CDR3 DNA: TGTGCCATCAGGGGATTAGGGGATGGGGATGAGCAGTTCTTC. Amino acid sequence: CAIRGLGDGDEQFF. V and J are TRBV10-3 and TRBJ2-1; D perhaps matches TRBD1 (5 bases). The CDR3 totals 14 residues. Per germline, CDR1 ENHRY and CDR2 SYGVKD. Trimming removed 6 bases from V and 8 bases from J, with 17 bases in between.

This chain joins TRBV21-1 and TRBJ2-5. TRBV21-1 is a pseudogene segment. The CDR3 consists of 13 residues. The CDR3: CASPPKGPETQYF. The DNA for the CDR3 is TGTGCCAGCCCCCCTAAGGGCCCAGAGACCCAGTACTTC.